This entry concerns a single T cell receptor (beta chain). As yet, its antigen is unknown. This CDR3 contains 13 residues. Germline loops: CDR1 DFQATT, CDR2 SNEGSKA (reference sequence). V was pared by 5 bases and J by 7 bases, with 14 bases between. The sample originates from a study of blood T cells in healthy people across ages. Next came a second PCR, run for about 6 to 12 cycles, which used a sample-barcoded 5' primer along with a J-beta primer mix. Using its own MiXCR run on the 5' RACE reads, TCRdb lists one record per CDR3 protein. The sample consists of hundreds of thousands of distinct CDR3 sequences, about 61% of them appearing once. In terms of origin and age, donors were healthy Caucasian individuals from Russia aged about 6 to 95. The study's findings and limits: Naive and antigen-experienced cells could not be conclusively compared, given unsorted PBMCs. Roughly linear declines in TCR beta diversity per million T cells occurred with age. Higher naive T cell percentage went strongly together with higher TCR beta diversity.

Material: blood. V usage is TRBV20-1 and J usage is TRBJ1-4; D call uncertain. The receptor was derived from a man aged 35 to 55 in good health. The CDR3 nucleotides are TGCAGTGCTTACTGGTCGACCACTGAAAAACTGTTTTTT. This gives the protein CSAYWSTTEKLFF.